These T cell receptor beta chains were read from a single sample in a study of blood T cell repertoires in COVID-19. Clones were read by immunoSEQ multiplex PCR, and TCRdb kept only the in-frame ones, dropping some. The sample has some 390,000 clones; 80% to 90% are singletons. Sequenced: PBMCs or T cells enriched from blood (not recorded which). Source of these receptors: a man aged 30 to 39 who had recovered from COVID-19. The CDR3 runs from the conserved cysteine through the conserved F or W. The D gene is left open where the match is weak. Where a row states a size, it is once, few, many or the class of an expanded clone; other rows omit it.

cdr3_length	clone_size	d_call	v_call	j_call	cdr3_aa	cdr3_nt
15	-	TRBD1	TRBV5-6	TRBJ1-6	CASSFTGTANSPLHF	TGTGCCAGCAGCTTTACCGGGACAGCGAATTCACCCCTCCACTTT
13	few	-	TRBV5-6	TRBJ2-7	CASRRRGSYEQYF	TGTGCCAGCAGGAGGAGAGGCTCCTACGAGCAGTACTTC
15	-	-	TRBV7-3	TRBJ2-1	CASSPLGSGYNEQFF	TGTGCCAGCAGTCCTCTAGGGAGTGGGTACAATGAGCAGTTCTTC
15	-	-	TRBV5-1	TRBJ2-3	CASSLDQTGMDTQYF	TGCGCCAGCAGCTTGGACCAGACTGGCATGGATACGCAGTATTTT
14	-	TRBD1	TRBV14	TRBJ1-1	CASNPTGSNTEAFF	TGTGCCAGCAACCCGACAGGGTCAAACACTGAAGCTTTCTTT
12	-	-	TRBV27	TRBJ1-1	CASSFRGTEAFF	TGTGCCAGCAGTTTCCGCGGCACTGAAGCTTTCTTT
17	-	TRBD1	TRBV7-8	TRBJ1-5	CASSLAGSGGINQPQHF	TGTGCCAGCAGCTTAGCAGGGTCAGGGGGCATCAATCAGCCCCAGCATTTT
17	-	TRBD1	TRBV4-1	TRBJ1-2	CASSQAPRQGRRDGYTF	TGCGCCAGCAGCCAAGCCCCCCGACAGGGGCGGAGAGATGGCTACACCTTC
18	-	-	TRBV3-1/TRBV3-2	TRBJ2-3	CASSHQGTALGGSDTQYF	TGTGCCAGCAGCCATCAAGGGACAGCCCTCGGGGGATCAGATACGCAGTATTTT
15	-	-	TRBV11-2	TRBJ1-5	CARRPRGDGNQPQHF	TGTGCCAGAAGACCTCGGGGGGATGGCAATCAGCCCCAGCATTTT
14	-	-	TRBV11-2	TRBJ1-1	CASSRSTGGTEAFF	TGTGCCAGCAGCCGATCGACAGGAGGCACTGAAGCTTTCTTT
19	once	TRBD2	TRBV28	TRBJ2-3	CASSSHDPRTSGETDTQYF	TGTGCCAGCAGTTCGCACGACCCACGGACTAGCGGGGAGACAGATACGCAGTATTTT
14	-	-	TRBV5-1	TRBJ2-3	CASSLLSLTDTQYF	TGCGCCAGCAGCCTACTCTCCCTCACAGATACGCAGTATTTT
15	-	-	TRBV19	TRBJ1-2	CASSMSDSNLGGYTF	TGTGCCAGTAGTATGAGTGACAGCAATCTCGGAGGCTACACCTTC
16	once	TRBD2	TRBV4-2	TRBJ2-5	CASSTTAGGYQETQYF	TGTGCCAGCAGCACTACAGCGGGAGGGTACCAAGAGACCCAGTACTTC
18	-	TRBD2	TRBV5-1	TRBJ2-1	CASSTETSGTFSYNEQFF	TGCGCCAGCAGCACCGAGACTAGCGGAACCTTCTCTTACAATGAGCAGTTCTTC
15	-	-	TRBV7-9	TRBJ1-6	CASSSRERDDSPLHF	TGTGCCAGCAGCTCTCGGGAGCGGGACGATTCACCCCTCCACTTT
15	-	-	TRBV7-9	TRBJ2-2	CASSLEELLTGELFF	TGTGCCAGCAGCTTAGAAGAACTTTTGACCGGGGAGCTGTTTTTT
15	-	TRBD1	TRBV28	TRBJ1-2	CASSGGGTGYYGYTF	TGTGCCAGCAGTGGGGGGGGGACAGGGTACTATGGCTACACCTTC
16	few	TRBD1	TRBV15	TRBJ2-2	CATSSSTGGWSGELFF	TGTGCCACCAGCAGTTCTACAGGGGGTTGGAGCGGGGAGCTGTTTTTT
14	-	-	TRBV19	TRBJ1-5	CASSIVSGNQPQHF	TGTGCCAGTAGTATAGTGTCAGGAAATCAGCCCCAGCATTTT
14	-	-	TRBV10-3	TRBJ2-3	CAISVELPPDTQYF	TGTGCCATCAGTGTTGAGTTGCCCCCCGATACGCAGTATTTT
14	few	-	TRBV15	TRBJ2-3	CATSSSVNTDTQYF	TGTGCCACCAGCAGCTCAGTGAACACAGATACGCAGTATTTT
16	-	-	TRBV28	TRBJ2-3	CASSPPSDPGAHTQYF	TGTGCCAGCAGTCCGCCTAGCGACCCCGGTGCCCATACGCAGTATTTT
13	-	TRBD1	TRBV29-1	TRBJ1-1	CSVTGQGYTEAFF	TGCAGCGTCACGGGACAGGGTTACACTGAAGCTTTCTTT
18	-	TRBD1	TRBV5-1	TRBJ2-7	CASSLGRTGAWGSYEQYF	TGCGCCAGCAGCTTGGGTCGGACAGGTGCGTGGGGGTCCTACGAGCAGTACTTC
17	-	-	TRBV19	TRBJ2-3	CASSLLWGGPSTDTQYF	TGTGCCAGTAGTCTTCTCTGGGGGGGGCCGAGCACAGATACGCAGTATTTT
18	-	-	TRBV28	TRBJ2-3	CASSFSRRPGYSTDTQYF	TGTGCCAGCAGTTTTAGTAGGCGGCCGGGGTATAGCACAGATACGCAGTATTTT
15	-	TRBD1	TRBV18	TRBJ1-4	CASSPPGTGLKKLFF	TGTGCCAGCTCACCACCCGGGACAGGGCTGAAAAAACTGTTTTTT
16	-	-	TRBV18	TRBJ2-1	CASSPPKDTLYNEQFF	TGTGCCAGCTCACCACCGAAGGACACACTCTACAATGAGCAGTTCTTC
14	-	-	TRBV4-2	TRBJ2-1	CASSQDLGGDEQFF	TGTGCCAGCAGCCAAGATCTAGGAGGGGATGAGCAGTTCTTC
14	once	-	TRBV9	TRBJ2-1	CASSVSTGINEQFF	TGTGCCAGCAGCGTATCCACCGGGATCAATGAGCAGTTCTTC
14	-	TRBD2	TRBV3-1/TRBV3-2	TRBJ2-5	CASSHGLAGETQYF	TGTGCCAGCAGCCATGGACTAGCGGGAGAGACCCAGTACTTC
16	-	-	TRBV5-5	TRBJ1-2	CASSLEGGASYYGYTF	TGTGCCAGCAGCTTGGAAGGAGGGGCGAGCTACTATGGCTACACCTTC
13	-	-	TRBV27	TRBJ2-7	CATRAGTYYEQYF	TGTGCCACCCGCGCCGGGACTTACTACGAGCAGTACTTC
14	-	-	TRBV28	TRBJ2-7	CASGPPRGYLEQYF	TGTGCCAGCGGACCCCCTAGGGGTTATCTGGAGCAGTACTTC
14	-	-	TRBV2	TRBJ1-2	CASSVPTGSYGYTF	TGTGCCAGCAGTGTGCCAACAGGGAGCTATGGCTACACCTTC
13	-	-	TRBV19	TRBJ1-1	CASSWSGGTEAFF	TGTGCCAGTAGTTGGAGCGGAGGCACTGAAGCTTTCTTT
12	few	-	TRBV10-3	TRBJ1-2	CAIAGGTAGYTF	TGTGCCATCGCGGGAGGGACGGCTGGCTACACCTTC
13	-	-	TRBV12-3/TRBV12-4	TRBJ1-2	CASSFGRRYGYTF	TGTGCCAGCAGTTTTGGCAGGCGCTATGGCTACACCTTC
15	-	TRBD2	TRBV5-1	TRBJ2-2	CASSLGSGRPGELFF	TGCGCCAGCAGCTTAGGAAGCGGGAGACCCGGGGAGCTGTTTTTT
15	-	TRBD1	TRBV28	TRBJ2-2	CASSYDRANTGELFF	TGTGCCAGCAGTTACGACAGGGCTAACACCGGGGAGCTGTTTTTT
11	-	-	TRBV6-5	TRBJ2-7	CASSSIYEQYF	TGTGCCAGCAGTTCTATCTACGAGCAGTACTTC
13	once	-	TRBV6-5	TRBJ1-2	CASSYLRDSGYTF	TGTGCCAGCAGTTATCTCAGGGACTCTGGCTACACCTTC
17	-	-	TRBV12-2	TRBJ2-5	CASRLADEREDQETQYF	TGTGCAAGTCGCTTAGCGGACGAGCGGGAGGACCAAGAGACCCAGTACTTC
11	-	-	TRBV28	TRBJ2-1	CASSSFGEQFF	TGTGCCAGCAGTTCCTTCGGGGAGCAGTTCTTC
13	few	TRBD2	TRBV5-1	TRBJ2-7	CASRATSGYEQYF	TGCGCCAGCAGAGCCACTAGCGGATACGAGCAGTACTTC
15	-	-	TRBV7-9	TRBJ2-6	CASSRRGSGANVLTF	TGTGCCAGCAGCCGCAGGGGATCCGGGGCCAACGTCCTGACTTTC
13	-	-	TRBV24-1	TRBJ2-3	CATSPRRADTQYF	TGTGCCACCAGCCCGCGGAGAGCAGATACGCAGTATTTT
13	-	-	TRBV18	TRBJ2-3	CASSRQNGDTQYF	TGTGCCAGCTCGCGGCAAAATGGGGATACGCAGTATTTT
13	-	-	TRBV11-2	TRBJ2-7	CASSRSPTHEQYF	TGTGCCAGCAGCCGGAGTCCCACCCACGAGCAGTACTTC
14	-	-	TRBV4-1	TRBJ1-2	CASSQVGRFYGYTF	TGCGCCAGCAGCCAAGTGGGCAGGTTCTATGGCTACACCTTC
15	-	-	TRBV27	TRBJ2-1	CASSFGTGEYNEQFF	TGTGCCAGCAGTTTCGGGACTGGAGAATACAATGAGCAGTTCTTC
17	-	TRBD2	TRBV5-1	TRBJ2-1	CASSLVPSGSGGHEQFF	TGCGCCAGCAGCTTGGTGCCTAGCGGGAGTGGGGGCCATGAGCAGTTCTTC